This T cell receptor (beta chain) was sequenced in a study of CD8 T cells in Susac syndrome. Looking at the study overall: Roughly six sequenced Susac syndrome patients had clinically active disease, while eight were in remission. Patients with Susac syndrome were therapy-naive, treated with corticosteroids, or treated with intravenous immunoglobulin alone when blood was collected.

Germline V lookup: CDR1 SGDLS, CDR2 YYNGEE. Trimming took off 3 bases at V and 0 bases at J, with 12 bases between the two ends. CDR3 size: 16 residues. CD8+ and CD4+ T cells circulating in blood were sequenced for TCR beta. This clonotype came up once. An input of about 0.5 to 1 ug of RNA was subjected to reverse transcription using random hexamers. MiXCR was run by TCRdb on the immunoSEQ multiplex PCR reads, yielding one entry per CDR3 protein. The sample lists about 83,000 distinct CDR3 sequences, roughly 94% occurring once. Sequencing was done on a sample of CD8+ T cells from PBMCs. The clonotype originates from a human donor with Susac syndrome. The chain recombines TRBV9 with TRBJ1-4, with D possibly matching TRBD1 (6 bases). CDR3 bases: TGTGCCAGCAGCGCCGGGGGGGGCGCAACTAATGAAAAACTGTTTTTT. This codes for CASSAGGGATNEKLFF.